This T cell receptor (beta chain) originates from a study of patients and donors after allogeneic stem cell transplantation. Germline V CDR1 and CDR2: MNHNS, SASEGT. CDR3 size: 13 residues. Trimming took off 6 bases at V and 5 bases at J, with 13 bases between the two ends. TCRdb passed the RT-PCR reads through MiXCR, listing each CDR3 protein once. The data hold roughly 940,000 distinct CDR3 sequences, with over 15% observed a single time. This clonotype was seen only a few times. The clonotype was recovered from a human donor who was either an allogeneic HSCT recipient or a stem cell or donor lymphocyte infusion donor (not recorded which). It is not recorded whose cells these are; they may come from a transplant donor. The chain carries TRBV6-1 and TRBJ2-5, with D tentatively TRBD1 (6 bases). Material: blood, either unsorted or a sorted T cell fraction (not recorded which). The CDR3 is CASRTTGLETQYF. The DNA of the CDR3 is TGTGCCAGCAGGACGACAGGATTGGAGACCCAGTACTTC.